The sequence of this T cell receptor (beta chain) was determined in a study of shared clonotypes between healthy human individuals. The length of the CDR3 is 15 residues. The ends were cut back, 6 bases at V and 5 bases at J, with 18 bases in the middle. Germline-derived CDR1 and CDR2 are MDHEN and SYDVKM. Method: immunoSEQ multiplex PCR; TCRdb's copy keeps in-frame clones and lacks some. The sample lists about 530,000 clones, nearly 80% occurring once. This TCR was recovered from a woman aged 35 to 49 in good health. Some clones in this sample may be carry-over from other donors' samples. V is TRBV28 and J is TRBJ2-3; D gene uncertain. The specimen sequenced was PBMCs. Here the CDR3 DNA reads TGTGCCAGCAGCCCGGCCAACCAGGTCGGAGATACGCAGTATTTT. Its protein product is CASSPANQVGDTQYF.